These 15 T cell receptor beta chains share one sample of origin, sequenced in a study of cytomegalovirus exposure and HLA in healthy donors. With 60 Vbeta and 13 Jbeta primers, the PCR was carried out. The table came from immunoSEQ multiplex PCR; TCRdb's copy has only in-frame clones and leaves some out. The table has about 200,000 clones, over 75% seen once. Material for sequencing was PBMCs. The receptors shown here come from a male donor in good health and CMV-seronegative.

This chain links TRBV28 with TRBJ2-7, with 9 bases lining up with TRBD1. The germline CDR1 and CDR2 sequences are MDHEN and SYDVKM. The junction had 16 bases not matched to a gene; V was cut back by 6 bases and J by 1 base. The CDR3 is 18 amino acids. The CDR3 DNA sequence: TGTGCCAGCAGCCCCATTGGGACAGGGACCATTTTTTCCTACGAGCAGTACTTC. Translating it yields CASSPIGTGTIFSYEQYF.

The gene calls are TRBV19 and TRBJ2-7; 7 positions match TRBD1. Trimming removed 6 bases from V and 2 bases from J; junction bases left unmatched: 4. Germline assignment: CDR1 LNHDA and CDR2 SQIVND (reference sequence). The CDR3 covers 13 residues. CDR3 in amino acids: CASSSGTAYEQYF. The CDR3 region has the DNA TGTGCCAGTAGCTCCGGGACAGCCTACGAGCAGTACTTC.

V gene TRBV7-3 combines with J gene TRBJ2-1, with 9 bases matching TRBD2. The CDR3 contains 20 residues. V lost 2 bases, J lost 1 base, and 15 bases stayed unmatched. Germline V gives CDR1 SGHTA, CDR2 FQGTGA. The CDR3: CASSLSGGAGGFGSYNEQFF. Here the CDR3 DNA reads TGTGCCAGCAGCTTATCCGGGGGCGCGGGAGGGTTTGGATCCTACAATGAGCAGTTCTTC.

This clone was seen ten or more times. V is TRBV19 and J is TRBJ1-5, with a tentative D call TRBD1 (6 bases). Trimming removed 4 bases from V and 9 bases from J, with 19 bases in between. CDR1 and CDR2 (germline): LNHDA, SQIVND (reference sequence). The CDR3 sequence is 15 residues long. As DNA, the CDR3 is TGTGCCAGTAGTACAACGACAGGATCTGTCAGGCCCCAGCATTTT. It encodes CASSTTTGSVRPQHF.

The chain uses TRBV9 and TRBJ2-2; 14 bases are a match to TRBD2. This CDR3 comprises 18 residues. The V and J ends lost 4 bases and 3 bases, in that order; junction bases with no gene match: 8. CDR1 SGDLS and CDR2 YYNGEE come from the germline V gene. The chain's CDR3 is CASSLRTSGRRDTGELFF. The CDR3 DNA reads as TGTGCCAGCAGCCTTCGGACTAGCGGGAGGAGGGACACCGGGGAGCTGTTTTTT. Drawing the rest from reference TRBV9 and TRBJ2-2, the complete variable domain is DSGVTQTPKHLITATGQRVTLRCSPRSGDLSVYWYQQSLDQGLQFLIQYYNGEERAKGNILERFSAQQFPDLHSELNLSSLELGDSALYFCASSLRTSGRRDTGELFFGEGSRLTVL.

The chain employs TRBV4-2 and TRBJ2-7; the match to TRBD1 covers 7 bases. CDR1 is LGHNA, CDR2 YNFKEQ, per germline. The CDR3 sequence is 17 residues long. V lost 1 base, J lost 3 bases, and 12 bases stayed unmatched. For the CDR3, the DNA is TGTGCCAGCAGCCAAGGTCCCAGGGGGTTAAGTGGCTACGAGCAGTACTTC. This translates into CASSQGPRGLSGYEQYF.

The rearrangement links TRBV4-3 to TRBJ1-6, with TRBD1 matching over 10 bases. CDR1 is LGHNA and CDR2 is YSLEER in the germline V gene. Unmatched junction bases numbered 3, after V lost 0 bases and J lost 7 bases. The CDR3 spans 16 residues. The CDR3 DNA sequence: TGCGCCAGCAGCCAAGAATCGGGACAGGGGAATTCACCCCTCCACTTT. It encodes CASSQESGQGNSPLHF.

The chain couples TRBV6-5 to TRBJ2-4, with 7 positions matching TRBD1. Germline V CDR1 and CDR2: MNHEY, SVGAGI. This CDR3 has 14 amino acids. V was clipped by 6 bases and J by 4 bases; unmatched bases: 6. CDR3 coding DNA: TGTGCCAGCAGGCTCCGGGACAGTAAAAACATTCAGTACTTC. Its translation is CASRLRDSKNIQYF.

The rearrangement uses TRBV6-5 and TRBJ1-4; D gene uncertain. The CDR3 covers 16 residues. Germline CDR1 reads MNHEY; CDR2 reads SVGAGI. V was clipped by 0 bases and J by 5 bases, with 13 bases between them. Here the CDR3 reads CASSYSRQQQNEKLFF. The CDR3 nucleotides read TGTGCCAGCAGTTACTCTAGGCAGCAACAGAATGAAAAACTGTTTTTT.

The rearrangement joins TRBV5-1 to TRBJ2-3; D is uncertain. CDR3 length equals 14 residues. Between the trimmed V and J ends, which lost 3 bases and 2 bases, there was a span of 10 bases. The germline gives CDR1 SGHRS, CDR2 YFSETQ. The CDR3 region is CASSSSTDTDTQYF. As DNA, the CDR3 is TGCGCCAGCAGCTCAAGCACCGACACAGATACGCAGTATTTT. The whole variable domain, remainder taken from reference TRBV5-1 and TRBJ2-3, is KAGVTQTPRYLIKTRGQQVTLSCSPISGHRSVSWYQQTPGQGLQFLFEYFSETQRNKGNFPGRFSGRQFSNSRSEMNVSTLELGDSALYLCASSSSTDTDTQYFGPGTRLTVL.

V gene TRBV7-9 combines with J gene TRBJ2-1; tentative D call: TRBD1 (6 bases). Germline-derived CDR1 and CDR2 are SEHNR and FQNEAQ (reference sequence). This CDR3 has 15 amino acids. The germline V and J ends were trimmed by 4 bases and 7 bases, with 17 bases remaining between them. The CDR3 spells CASSSTGTPLNEQFF. CDR3 sequence (DNA): TGTGCCAGCAGCTCAACCGGGACACCTTTAAATGAGCAGTTCTTC.

The chain has TRBV27 and TRBJ1-1, with D perhaps matching TRBD1 (6 bases). Trimming removed 4 bases at V and 0 bases at J, with 9 bases between. From germline, CDR1 is MNHEY and CDR2 SMNVEV (reference sequence). This CDR3 spans 14 amino acids. The CDR3 coding sequence is TGTGCCAGCAGTTACGGGGGGCTGAACACTGAAGCTTTCTTT. It translates to CASSYGGLNTEAFF.

The rearrangement links TRBV19 to TRBJ1-5; D is uncertain. The CDR3 runs 14 residues. Deletions cut 7 bases from V and 1 base from J, with 11 bases between. CDR1 is LNHDA and CDR2 is SQIVND in the germline V gene (reference sequence). In DNA form, the CDR3 reads TGTGCCAGTATGCGCACGTTCAGCAATCAGCCCCAGCATTTT. It codes for CASMRTFSNQPQHF.

This clone was seen a few times. This chain connects TRBV7-9 to TRBJ1-1, with D possibly matching TRBD1 (5 bases). With 5 bases removed from V and 3 bases from J, the gap between germline ends came to 16 bases. The CDR3 runs 15 residues. CDR1 is SEHNR, CDR2 FQNEAQ, per germline (reference sequence). In nucleotides, the CDR3 is TGTGCCAGCAGCATCCCAGGGCGGCCGGACACTGAAGCTTTCTTT. This codes for CASSIPGRPDTEAFF. The full variable domain, completed using reference TRBV7-9 and TRBJ1-1, is DTGVSQNPRHKITKRGQNVTFRCDPISEHNRLYWYRQTLGQGPEFLTYFQNEAQLEKSRLLSDRFSAERPKGSFSTLEIQRTEQGDSAMYLCASSIPGRPDTEAFFGQGTRLTVV.

The chain has TRBV27 and TRBJ2-7, with D tentatively TRBD2 (5 bases). Germline loops: CDR1 MNHEY, CDR2 SMNVEV (reference sequence). This CDR3 contains 14 residues. Trimming removed 2 bases at V and 2 bases at J, with 10 bases between. The CDR3 sequence: CASSLAGRTYEQYF. CDR3 DNA: TGTGCCAGCAGTTTAGCGGGCAGGACCTACGAGCAGTACTTC.